This TCR beta chain originates from a study of CD8 T cells in Susac syndrome. Points from the study as a whole: TCR sequencing and HLA analysis covered a relatively small number of individuals.

CD8+ and CD4+ T cells taken from blood had their TCR beta sequenced. Treatment-naive patients with stable or active relapsing-remitting disease served as multiple sclerosis controls. Per germline, CDR1 SGHAT and CDR2 FQNNGV. CDR3 length: 12 amino acids. Trimming shortened V by 5 bases and J by 7 bases, and 10 bases separated the two germline ends. After extraction with the RNeasy kit, roughly 0.45 to 1 ug of the RNA was reverse transcribed using random hexamers. Amplification of TCR beta CDR3 across 54 Vbeta and 13 Jbeta was performed with immunoSEQ multiplex PCR. TCRdb ran MiXCR on the immunoSEQ multiplex PCR reads and lists one entry per CDR3 protein. In the table there are approximately 70,000 distinct CDR3 sequences, roughly 95% of which are singletons. About this clonotype: Antigen specificity is unknown.

This sequence joins TRBV11-2 and TRBJ2-3; either TRBD1 or TRBD2 may fit D (5 bases each). The origin of this receptor is a human donor with multiple sclerosis. Sequenced: CD4+ T cells from PBMCs. The CDR3 DNA follows: TGTGCCAGCAGCCGGGGCCCAAATACGCAGTATTTT. It is translated as CASSRGPNTQYF. Full variable domain (remainder filled in from reference TRBV11-2 and TRBJ2-3): EAGVAQSPRYKIIEKRQSVAFWCNPISGHATLYWYQQILGQGPKLLIQFQNNGVVDDSQLPKDRFSAERLKGVDSTLKIQPAKLEDSAVYLCASSRGPNTQYFGPGTRLTVL.